Each of the 32 T cell receptor beta chains below was sequenced from the same sample in a study of CD8 T cells in ankylosing spondylitis. TCRdb re-called the 5' RACE reads through MiXCR, storing one row per CDR3 protein. This table holds 150,000 to 200,000 distinct CDR3 sequences, 9.5% to 13% found once. Sequencing was carried out using blood, either unsorted or a sorted T cell fraction (not recorded which). These TCRs come from a male donor with ankylosing spondylitis or in good health (not recorded which).

This clonotype has at least ten counts. This rearrangement joins TRBV5-1 to TRBJ2-5; D is ambiguous. CDR3 size: 13 residues. Trimming left V 4 bases short and J 4 bases short, with 11 bases between. Germline CDR1 reads SGHRS; CDR2 reads YFSETQ. The chain's CDR3 is CASSVGGVETQYF. In DNA form, the CDR3 reads TGCGCCAGCAGCGTGGGTGGAGTAGAGACCCAGTACTTC.

The chain joins TRBV2 to TRBJ1-1; 7 bases are a match to TRBD1. The V gene's germline CDR1 is SNHLY and CDR2 FYNNEI. The V segment lost 6 bases and the J segment 5 bases; nucleotides outside the gene matches: 9. This CDR3 is 14 amino acids long. CDR3 bases: TGTGCCAGCAGACAGGGGCACTCGGGGACTGAAGCTTTCTTT. Protein sequence: CASRQGHSGTEAFF.

There are many counts of this clonotype. The genes are TRBV3-1 and TRBJ2-3; TRBD2 is a possible D gene (6 bases). Germline V gene data show CDR1 as LGHDT and CDR2 as YNNKEL (reference sequence). The length of the CDR3 is 15 residues. Trimming stripped 1 base from V and 5 bases from J, with 13 bases between. CDR3 sequence reads: CASSQGGEEVDTQYF. The CDR3 DNA reads TGTGCCAGCAGCCAAGGCGGGGAAGAGGTAGATACGCAGTATTTT.

This clonotype was picked up a small number of times. J is TRBJ2-5 and V is TRBV20-1; 7 bases line up with TRBD1. The CDR3 covers 12 residues. Germline loops: CDR1 DFQATT, CDR2 SNEGSKA (reference sequence). The CDR3 nucleotides are TGCAGCCTTGACAGGGCTGGCGAGACCCAGTACTTC. This codes for CSLDRAGETQYF.

This chain links TRBV5-1 with TRBJ1-2; 11 bases align to TRBD1. The V and J ends lost 3 bases and 2 bases, in that order; junction bases with no gene match: 0. The CDR3 loop spans 14 amino acids. Germline V gene sequence: CDR1 SGHRS, CDR2 YFSETQ. This CDR3 reads CASSWDRGNYGYTF. CDR3 DNA sequence: TGCGCCAGCAGCTGGGACAGGGGGAACTATGGCTACACCTTC.

This clonotype was seen many times. The rearrangement joins TRBV29-1 to TRBJ2-4; weak D call: TRBD2 (6 bases). V lost 7 bases and J 7 bases, leaving 17 bases between the germline ends. Germline V lookup: CDR1 SQVTM, CDR2 ANQGSEA. CDR3 length equals 13 residues. The CDR3 bases are TGCAGCGGTGGGGGACTTCACCCCAACATTCAGTACTTC. This gives the protein CSGGGLHPNIQYF.

This clonotype was detected many times. The gene calls are TRBV2 and TRBJ2-1; 8 bases align to TRBD2. The germline V gene has CDR1 SNHLY and CDR2 FYNNEI. The CDR3 is 16 residues long. J was trimmed by 3 bases and V by 6 bases; bases with no gene match: 10. The CDR3 region is CASSDVAGTRYNEQFF. CDR3 bases: TGTGCCAGCAGCGACGTAGCGGGGACCCGCTACAATGAGCAGTTCTTC.

V gene TRBV12-3 or TRBV12-4 combines with J gene TRBJ2-7, with TRBD2 as a possible D gene (5 bases). The CDR3 totals 13 residues. V shed 5 bases and J shed 5 bases, with 13 bases lying between them. The CDR3 nucleotides read TGTGCCAGCAGTCAAAAGCGGTTTAACGAGCAGTACTTC. It specifies CASSQKRFNEQYF.

This clonotype has at least ten counts. V gene TRBV7-6 combines with J gene TRBJ2-5, with D unresolved. V was clipped by 2 bases and J by 4 bases, with 2 bases between them. The germline gives CDR1 SGHVS, CDR2 FNYEAQ. The CDR3 spans 11 residues. Here the CDR3 reads CASSLTETQYF. CDR3 in DNA: TGTGCCAGCAGCTTAACAGAGACCCAGTACTTC.

This clonotype was found a few times. V and J are TRBV7-9 and TRBJ2-1, with 11 positions matching TRBD2. The CDR3 has 16 residues. Germline V gene data show CDR1 as SEHNR and CDR2 as FQNEAQ (reference sequence). The V segment lost 1 base and the J segment 4 bases; nucleotides outside the gene matches: 3. DNA for the CDR3: TGTGCCAGCAGCTTAGGACTAGCGGGGAAGTACAATGAGCAGTTCTTC. Protein product: CASSLGLAGKYNEQFF. The whole variable domain, filled in from reference TRBV7-9 and TRBJ2-1, reads DTGVSQNPRHKITKRGQNVTFRCDPISEHNRLYWYRQTLGQGPEFLTYFQNEAQLEKSRLLSDRFSAERPKGSFSTLEIQRTEQGDSAMYLCASSLGLAGKYNEQFFGPGTRLTVL.

This clonotype was counted only a few times. The chain has TRBV7-2 and TRBJ2-1; D possibly corresponds to TRBD1 (6 bases). CDR3 length: 15 residues. Germline assignment: CDR1 SGHTA and CDR2 FQGNSA. Trimming left V 4 bases short and J 5 bases short, with 15 bases between. CDR3 in amino acids: CASSSSGGRHNEQFF. In nucleotides, the CDR3 is TGTGCCAGCAGCTCAAGTGGGGGCCGCCACAATGAGCAGTTCTTC. Full variable domain (remainder filled in from reference TRBV7-2 and TRBJ2-1): GAGVSQSPSNKVTEKGKDVELRCDPISGHTALYWYRQSLGQGLEFLIYFQGNSAPDKSGLPSDRFSAERTGGSVSTLTIQRTQQEDSAVYLCASSSSGGRHNEQFFGPGTRLTVL.

The chain employs TRBV7-2 and TRBJ2-4; no clear D. This CDR3 has 15 amino acids. V was trimmed by 1 base and J by 2 bases, leaving 9 bases between them. Per the germline V gene, CDR1 is SGHTA and CDR2 is FQGNSA. The CDR3: CASSLVVGTKNIQYF. CDR3 sequence (DNA): TGTGCCAGCAGCTTAGTTGTAGGAACCAAAAACATTCAGTACTTC.

This clonotype was detected ten times or more. This chain joins TRBV20-1 and TRBJ1-2, with 7 nucleotides matching TRBD1. V was clipped by 0 bases and J by 3 bases; unmatched bases: 7. The CDR3 length is 15 residues. Germline V gene data show CDR1 as DFQATT and CDR2 as SNEGSKA (reference sequence). CDR3 sequence (DNA): TGCAGTGCTAGAGAAGGGGGACAGATTTACTATGGCTACACCTTC. It yields the protein CSAREGGQIYYGYTF.

This clonotype was observed many times. This rearrangement joins TRBV20-1 to TRBJ1-5; 10 bases align to TRBD1. Germline lookup yields CDR1 DFQATT and CDR2 SNEGSKA (reference sequence). V was pared by 3 bases and J by 5 bases, with 10 bases of the junction left unmatched. The CDR3 is made up of 16 amino acids. DNA for the CDR3: TGCAGTGCTAGGAATCCGGGACAGGGGATCCATCAGCCCCAGCATTTT. Protein: CSARNPGQGIHQPQHF.

This clonotype has a count of ten or more. The chain carries TRBV14 and TRBJ2-1, with 8 bases lining up with TRBD2. J lost 6 bases, V lost 1 base, and 5 bases had no gene match. Looked up from germline, CDR1 is SGHDN and CDR2 is FVKESK. This CDR3 is 15 amino acids long. CDR3 bases: TGTGCCAGCAGCCAAGTTGGGACTAGACTCAATGAGCAGTTCTTC. Protein product: CASSQVGTRLNEQFF. The whole variable domain, filled in from reference TRBV14 and TRBJ2-1, reads EAGVTQFPSHSVIEKGQTVTLRCDPISGHDNLYWYRRVMGKEIKFLLHFVKESKQDESGMPNNRFLAERTGGTYSTLKVQPAELEDSGVYFCASSQVGTRLNEQFFGPGTRLTVL.

This chain's CDR3 is CASSPDVDGPQHF. CDR3 nucleotide sequence: TGTGCCAGCTCACCAGATGTCGACGGACCCCAGCATTTT. This chain uses TRBV18 with TRBJ1-5; no clear D. From germline, CDR1 is KGHSH and CDR2 LQKENI. CDR3 size: 13 residues. Trimming cost V 2 bases and J 10 bases, with 12 bases left between them.

The rearrangement joins TRBV5-1 to TRBJ2-7; tentatively, D is TRBD2 (5 bases). The CDR3 sequence is 15 residues long. The germline V gene has CDR1 SGHRS and CDR2 YFSETQ. V lost 0 bases and J 7 bases, leaving 17 bases between the germline ends. The CDR3 here is CASSLGQLDYVEQYF. The CDR3, as DNA: TGCGCCAGCAGCTTGGGTCAGTTAGACTACGTGGAGCAGTACTTC.

The J gene is TRBJ1-2, the V gene TRBV5-1, with D perhaps matching TRBD1 (5 bases). Trimming stripped 0 bases from V and 5 bases from J, with 14 bases between. The CDR3 totals 15 residues. Germline values: CDR1 SGHRS, CDR2 YFSETQ. The CDR3 region is CASSLGRQGDYGYTF. The DNA for the CDR3 is TGCGCCAGCAGCTTGGGGCGGCAGGGTGATTATGGCTACACCTTC.

Ten or more counts support this clonotype. The chain couples TRBV29-1 to TRBJ1-4; 8 bases align to TRBD1. The CDR3 runs 14 residues. Germline CDR1 reads SQVTM; CDR2 reads ANQGSEA. The V gene end was trimmed by 7 bases and the J gene end by 6 bases; junction bases not matched to a gene: 10. In DNA form, the CDR3 reads TGCAGCGCCCGAAGAGGGACAGGCGATGAAAAACTGTTTTTT. Translated, it gives CSARRGTGDEKLFF.

This clonotype has ten or more counts. The CDR3 here is CASSLSGSRNEQFF. For the CDR3, the DNA is TGTGCCAGCAGCCTTAGCGGGAGTAGGAATGAGCAGTTCTTC. The chain uses TRBV12-3 or TRBV12-4 and TRBJ2-1; 9 bases are shared with TRBD2. The CDR3 totals 14 residues. After removal of 6 bases from V and 7 bases from J, the junction contained 7 bases not matched to a gene.

Remarks on this clonotype: This may be a read error, as it is one base from a much larger clone. The chain is built from TRBV3-1 and TRBJ2-1; D remains ambiguous. CDR3 length: 15 amino acids. Germline CDR1 and CDR2: LGHDT and YNNKEL (reference sequence). CDR3 DNA sequence: TGTGCCAGCAGCCACGAGCGAAGCTCCTACAATGGGCAGTTCTTC. Encoded protein: CASSHERSSYNGQFF.

This clonotype was observed many times. The DNA for the CDR3 is TGTGCCATCAGGGAGGCCTCTGGAAACACCATATATTTT. This sequence encodes CAIREASGNTIYF. V usage is TRBV10-3 and J usage is TRBJ1-3; no definite D call. In germline, CDR1 is ENHRY, CDR2 SYGVKD. V lost 6 bases, J lost 0 bases, and 6 bases lay in between. CDR3 length: 13 amino acids.

This clonotype was detected a few times. The gene calls are TRBV6-1 and TRBJ1-6; perhaps TRBD1 as D (5 bases). The CDR3 sequence is 15 residues long. Germline loops: CDR1 MNHNS, CDR2 SASEGT. V was shortened by 6 bases and J by 14 bases, with 23 bases between the two germline ends. The CDR3 reads CASSSKGPGGSALHF. The CDR3 nucleotides read TGTGCCAGCAGCTCCAAGGGACCGGGCGGTTCGGCCCTCCACTTT.

This clonotype was recorded many times. The J gene is TRBJ2-2, the V gene TRBV5-1; TRBD2 matches 8 bases. The V segment lost 3 bases and the J segment 5 bases; nucleotides outside the gene matches: 9. The germline V gene has CDR1 SGHRS and CDR2 YFSETQ. There are 16 residues in the CDR3. CDR3 coding DNA: TGCGCCAGCAGCTCCTCGGGACTAGTATATACCGGGGAGCTGTTTTTT. Translation: CASSSSGLVYTGELFF.

This clonotype appeared many times. J is TRBJ1-4 and V is TRBV5-1; TRBD1 aligns across 7 bases. Losses at the gene ends were 4 bases for V and 8 bases for J; bases not matched to a gene: 8. The germline V gene has CDR1 SGHRS and CDR2 YFSETQ. The CDR3 contains 14 residues. The CDR3 reads CASSPPGQLEKLFF. Written as DNA, the CDR3 is TGCGCCAGCAGCCCGCCGGGACAGCTGGAAAAACTGTTTTTT.

This clonotype was found many times. The V gene is TRBV12-3 or TRBV12-4, the J gene TRBJ2-1, with D perhaps TRBD2 (7 bases). The V and J ends lost 6 bases and 7 bases respectively, with 19 bases between them. The CDR3 sequence is 15 residues long. The CDR3: CASRDYREGRNEQFF. In DNA, the CDR3 is TGTGCCAGCAGGGACTACAGGGAGGGAAGGAATGAGCAGTTCTTC.

This clonotype was counted many times. V gene TRBV6-6 combines with J gene TRBJ2-5; TRBD2 aligns across 10 bases. In germline, CDR1 is MNHNY, CDR2 SVGAGI (reference sequence). The CDR3 consists of 21 residues. After removal of 6 bases from V and 7 bases from J, the junction contained 29 bases not matched to a gene. DNA of the CDR3: TGTGCCAGCAGCTATGAAACGGGGAGCGCTAGCGGGAGTTACGTTGTGGGGACCCAGTACTTC. It yields the protein CASSYETGSASGSYVVGTQYF.

This clonotype was detected many times. The chain has TRBV6-2 or TRBV6-3 and TRBJ2-1, with 11 bases identical to TRBD2. This CDR3 spans 15 amino acids. J gave up 8 bases and V 5 bases, and 8 bases lay outside the gene matches. CDR1 is MNHEY and CDR2 is SVGEGT in the germline V gene. CDR3 DNA sequence: TGTGCCAGCAGTAAAGAGGGACTAGCGGAGGATGAGCAGTTCTTC. Amino acid sequence: CASSKEGLAEDEQFF.

This clonotype was observed many times. V is TRBV5-1 and J is TRBJ1-5; a weak D match, TRBD1 (6 bases). V gave up 0 bases and J gave up 5 bases, with 9 bases separating them. The CDR3 is 14 residues long. Germline-derived CDR1 and CDR2 are SGHRS and YFSETQ. CDR3 DNA sequence: TGCGCCAGCAGCTTGGCAGGGGCCGATCAGCCCCAGCATTTT. As protein: CASSLAGADQPQHF. Using reference TRBV5-1 and TRBJ1-5 for the parts outside the CDR3, the full variable domain is KAGVTQTPRYLIKTRGQQVTLSCSPISGHRSVSWYQQTPGQGLQFLFEYFSETQRNKGNFPGRFSGRQFSNSRSEMNVSTLELGDSALYLCASSLAGADQPQHFGDGTRLSIL.

This clonotype was detected many times. The CDR3 coding sequence is TGTGCCAGCAGTGAAACACTAGCGGAGTTCTTC. This gives the protein CASSETLAEFF. The chain employs TRBV2 and TRBJ2-1, with 8 bases lining up with TRBD2. This CDR3 comprises 11 residues. Germline CDR1 reads SNHLY; CDR2 reads FYNNEI. J lost 14 bases, V lost 2 bases, and 2 bases had no gene match. Drawing the rest from reference TRBV2 and TRBJ2-1, the complete variable domain is EPEVTQTPSHQVTQMGQEVILRCVPISNHLYFYWYRQILGQKVEFLVSFYNNEISEKSEIFDDQFSVERPDGSNFTLKIRSTKLEDSAMYFCASSETLAEFFGPGTRLTVL.

This clonotype has a count of ten or more. This chain joins TRBV12-3 or TRBV12-4 and TRBJ2-7; D is possibly TRBD1 (5 bases). The CDR3 is made up of 14 amino acids. The V end was cut by 7 bases, the J end by 7 bases, with 20 bases between. CDR3 loop: CASNSQGYQGEQYF. The CDR3 nucleotides are TGTGCCAGCAATTCACAAGGGTATCAGGGTGAGCAGTACTTC.

This clonotype was found many times. This sequence joins TRBV20-1 and TRBJ2-1; TRBD1 is a possible D gene (5 bases). Germline-derived CDR1 and CDR2 are DFQATT and SNEGSKA (reference sequence). Trimming left V 1 base short and J 3 bases short, with 13 bases between. The CDR3 runs to 15 residues. The CDR3 sequence: CSARANSGFYNEQFF. CDR3 sequence (DNA): TGCAGTGCTAGAGCAAACTCAGGGTTCTACAATGAGCAGTTCTTC.